This TCR beta chain originates from a study of T cells in Graves' hyperthyroidism and ophthalmopathy (dated by TCRdb to the late 2010s). With respect to the entire study: Peripheral blood was collected at initial diagnosis, before any treatment. TCR V-J signatures able to tell the groups apart were searched for in a discovery cohort of 100 patients, of whom more than 40 had Graves' ophthalmopathy and 55 to 65 had stable Graves' hyperthyroidism. An independent validation cohort of around 19 hyperthyroidism patients and 15 or so patients who later progressed to ophthalmopathy tested prospective prediction of ophthalmopathy. The 75 to 100 discovery patients were randomly split 7:3 into training and test sets. In about 6 Graves' hyperthyroidism patients, the study also compared T-cell repertoires from thyroid tissue with T-cell repertoires from blood. After sampling, hyperthyroidism patients received methimazole starting at 30 mg daily, and ophthalmopathy patients received high-dose intravenous methylprednisolone. The paper reports TCR Vbeta CDR3 sequencing of roughly 140 peripheral blood samples: 40 to 45 ophthalmopathy, 70 to 85 hyperthyroidism and around 17 progressor patients. Paper-wide results and their limitations: No statistical method was used to fix the sample size in advance, and group allocation was not hidden from the investigators. A model built on a 13 V-J signature distinguished ophthalmopathy from stable hyperthyroidism, reaching about 89% sensitivity and under 84% specificity in cross-validation and 80%/75% in testing. Most expanded thyroid clonotypes (frequency above 0.001) were also found in blood, which suggests that blood repertoires may mirror thyroid immune responses. In validation, progression to ophthalmopathy was predicted by the model with almost 71% sensitivity and around 75% specificity, a median of approximately 6.5 months before onset.

This clonotype has just a few counts. Its target antigen remains unknown. There are no base qualities to consult, and no much larger clone falls within one base. V has 4 bases trimmed and J has 6 bases trimmed; junction bases matching no gene number 0. Based on the germline V gene (reference sequence), the CDR1 and CDR2 sequences are LGHDT and YNNKEL. The CDR3 spans 12 residues, from the cysteine through the phenylalanine. Just the 36-base CDR3 DNA is kept, in frame starting at base 1. The TCR beta CDR3 regions were amplified from the RNA transcripts. The first round of RT-PCR for the TCR CDR3 was performed with the HTBI primer set and the Qiagen OneStep RT-PCR kit. Libraries were constructed in a second round of multiplex PCR, after which size selection and purification were carried out. Libraries were sequenced paired-end with 100 bp reads on an Illumina HiSeq2000. In the authors' own workflow: SOAPnuke was used to process the raw data, with reads discarded if the reads contained adapters or uncalled bases, had a mean Phred below 15, or lacked an exact constant-primer or identifier match. COPE v1.2.5 was used to merge the high-quality paired reads, and each unique nucleotide sequence was defined as a clonotype. MiTCR v1.1 was used to align clonotypes to the IMGT TRBV, TRBD and TRBJ reference segments. The analysis included only V-J combinations with a frequency above 0.0001, which together covered 99% to 99.2% of the repertoires. The TCS score was defined as the ratio of F50 (clonal expansion) to E x V (chaos), calculated using BLOSUM62-based TCRdist between CDR3 peptides within each V-J. Welch's t-statistics and random forest reduced 500 to 550 V-J features to around 14, which were used in a naive Bayes classifier (R e1071). Starting from the raw public reads, TCRdb applied fastp trimming at Q25, assembled clones with MiXCR and retained in-frame beta chains. Every entry covers one CDR3 protein and lists the most common genes and DNA from its rows. The authors' filters were not applied to this entry. Present in this sample are 340,000 or so distinct CDR3 sequences, 18% of which were seen just once. About 53% of the sample goes to the ten largest clones.

A patient counted as having stable Graves' hyperthyroidism if no progression to ophthalmopathy occurred over 18 months of follow-up. The hyperthyroidism patients were between 18 and 65 years old and newly diagnosed, with a disease duration of less than 2 months. Patients with uncontrolled infections, other autoimmune diseases, pregnancy or lactation were excluded. Clinical symptoms, serum thyroxine and TRAb, thyroid ultrasound, and orbital computed tomography formed the basis for the diagnoses. PBMCs were separated from approximately 9.9 ml of fresh peripheral blood using Ficoll-Paque density gradient centrifugation. Total RNA was extracted with Trizol reagent, and quality was checked on an Agilent 2100 Bioanalyzer.

The sample was blood. The clonotype was recovered from a woman in her forties or fifties with Graves' hyperthyroidism. This receptor chain uses TRBV3-1 and TRBJ2-7; 10 central bases correspond to TRBD1. The sequenced DNA: TGTGCCAGCAGCCGGGACAGGGGCGAGCAGTACTTC. It encodes CASSRDRGEQYF.